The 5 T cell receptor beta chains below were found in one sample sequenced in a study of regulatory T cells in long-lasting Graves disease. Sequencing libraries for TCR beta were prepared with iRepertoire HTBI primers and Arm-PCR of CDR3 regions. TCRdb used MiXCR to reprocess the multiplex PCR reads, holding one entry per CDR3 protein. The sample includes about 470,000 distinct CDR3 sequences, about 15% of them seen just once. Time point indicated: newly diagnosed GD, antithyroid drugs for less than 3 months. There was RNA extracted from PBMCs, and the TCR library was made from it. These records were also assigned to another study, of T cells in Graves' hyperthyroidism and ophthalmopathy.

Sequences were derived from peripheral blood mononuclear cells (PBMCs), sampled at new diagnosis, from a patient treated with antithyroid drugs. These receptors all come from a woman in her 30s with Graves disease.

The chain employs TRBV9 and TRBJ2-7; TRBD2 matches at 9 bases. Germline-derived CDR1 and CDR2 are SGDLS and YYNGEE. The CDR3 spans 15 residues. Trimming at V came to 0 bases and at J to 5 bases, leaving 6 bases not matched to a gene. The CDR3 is CASSVDSGSFDEQYF. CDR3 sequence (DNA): TGTGCCAGCAGCGTAGATAGCGGGAGTTTCGACGAGCAGTACTTC. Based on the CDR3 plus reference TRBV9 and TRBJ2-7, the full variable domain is DSGVTQTPKHLITATGQRVTLRCSPRSGDLSVYWYQQSLDQGLQFLIQYYNGEERAKGNILERFSAQQFPDLHSELNLSSLELGDSALYFCASSVDSGSFDEQYFGPGTRLTVT.

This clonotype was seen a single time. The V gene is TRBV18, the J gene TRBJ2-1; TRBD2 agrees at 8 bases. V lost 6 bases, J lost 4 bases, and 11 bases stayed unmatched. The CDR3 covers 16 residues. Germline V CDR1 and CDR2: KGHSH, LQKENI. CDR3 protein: CASSPIAGSGYNEQFF. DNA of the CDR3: TGTGCCAGCTCTCCCATAGCGGGAAGTGGGTACAATGAGCAGTTCTTC.

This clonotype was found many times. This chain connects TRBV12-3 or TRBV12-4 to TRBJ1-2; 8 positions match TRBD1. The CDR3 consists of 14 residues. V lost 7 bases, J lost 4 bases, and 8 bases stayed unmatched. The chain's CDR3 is CASTVGQGIYGYTF. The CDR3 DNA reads TGTGCCAGCACCGTCGGACAGGGAATCTATGGCTACACCTTC.

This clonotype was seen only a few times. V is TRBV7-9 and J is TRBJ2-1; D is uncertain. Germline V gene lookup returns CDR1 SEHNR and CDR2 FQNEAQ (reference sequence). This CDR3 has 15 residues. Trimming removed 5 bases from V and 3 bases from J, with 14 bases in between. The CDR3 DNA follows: TGTGCCAGCAGCAGAAGGACCGAATTCTACAATGAGCAGTTCTTC. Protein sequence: CASSRRTEFYNEQFF.

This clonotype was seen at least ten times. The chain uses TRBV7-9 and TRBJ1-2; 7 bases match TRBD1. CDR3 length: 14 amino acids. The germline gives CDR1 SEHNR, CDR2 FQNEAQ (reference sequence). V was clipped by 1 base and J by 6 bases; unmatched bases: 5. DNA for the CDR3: TGTGCCAGCAGCTTAGTTGGGACAGTCAATGGCTACACCTTC. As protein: CASSLVGTVNGYTF.